The subject of this entry is one TCR beta chain. Per the original data handling: Amplifying reference gene primers gave estimates of nucleated cell counts. Here immunoSEQ multiplex PCR was the method, and the copy in TCRdb shows in-frame clones only, minus some. V and J calls and clone size follow that table, whereas D and trimming were derived from the DNA. The table has approximately 58,000 clones, roughly four fifths seen once. The Seattle site enrolled patients during active infection and followed them longitudinally. This sample stems from a study of blood T cell repertoires in COVID-19. Study summary: Material from acute and convalescent COVID-19 was sourced from the United States, Italy and Spain. T cells, B-cell-depleted T cells, or PBMCs provided the cDNA or gDNA that served as material.

Between the trimmed V and J ends, which lost 0 bases and 1 base, there was a span of 13 bases. CDR3 length equals 16 residues. The germline V gene has CDR1 SGHRS and CDR2 YFSETQ. Sequencing input: peripheral blood. This chain joins TRBV5-1 and TRBJ1-1; D gene unclear. This TCR came from a man in his fifties or sixties with COVID-19, enrolled during active disease. CDR3 region: CASSLASQAGNTEAFF. The CDR3 nucleotides read TGCGCCAGCAGCTTGGCTTCCCAAGCGGGGAACACTGAAGCTTTCTTT.